Reported below is one TCR beta chain. What it recognizes is unknown. The data were obtained in a study of T cell repertoires in cytomegalovirus infection. As for the study in general: It can be stated that public TCR beta signatures indicated CMV infection as well as a matching HLA type.

General observations from the study: Of the TCR beta families, the public ones yielded a cumulative frequency that identified carriers of CMV plus the relevant HLA. In two of eight donors, the top clonotype was HLA-C-restricted CMV-specific.

TCRdb analysed the reads with MiXCR anew, one entry per CDR3 protein. The table lists approximately 180,000 distinct CDR3 sequences, approximately 19% of them singletons. The clonotype was recovered from a human donor in good health (CMV status not recorded). Some clones in this sample may be carry-over from other donors' samples. Sample: PBMCs.

The CDR3 region is CASSQETLQGGKLFF. CDR3 sequence (DNA): TGTGCCAGCAGCCAAGAAACACTACAGGGGGGGAAGCTGTTTTTT. The chain couples TRBV4-2 to TRBJ2-2; a possible D gene is TRBD1 (8 bases). The CDR3 runs to 15 residues. Germline V gives CDR1 LGHNA, CDR2 YNFKEQ. V shed 0 bases and J shed 12 bases, with 17 bases lying between them.